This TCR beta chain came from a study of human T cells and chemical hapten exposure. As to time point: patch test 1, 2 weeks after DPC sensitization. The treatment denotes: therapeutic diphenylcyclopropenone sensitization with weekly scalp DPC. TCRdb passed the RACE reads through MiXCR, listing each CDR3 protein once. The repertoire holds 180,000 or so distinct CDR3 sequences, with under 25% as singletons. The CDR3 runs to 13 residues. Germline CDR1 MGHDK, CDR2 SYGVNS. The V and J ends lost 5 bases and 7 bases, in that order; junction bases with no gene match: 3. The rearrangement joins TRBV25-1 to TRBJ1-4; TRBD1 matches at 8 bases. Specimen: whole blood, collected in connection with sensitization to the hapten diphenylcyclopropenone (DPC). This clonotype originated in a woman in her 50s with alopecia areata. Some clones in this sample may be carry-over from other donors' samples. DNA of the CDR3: TGTGCCAGCAGTAACGGACAGGGTGAAAAACTGTTTTTT. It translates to CASSNGQGEKLFF.